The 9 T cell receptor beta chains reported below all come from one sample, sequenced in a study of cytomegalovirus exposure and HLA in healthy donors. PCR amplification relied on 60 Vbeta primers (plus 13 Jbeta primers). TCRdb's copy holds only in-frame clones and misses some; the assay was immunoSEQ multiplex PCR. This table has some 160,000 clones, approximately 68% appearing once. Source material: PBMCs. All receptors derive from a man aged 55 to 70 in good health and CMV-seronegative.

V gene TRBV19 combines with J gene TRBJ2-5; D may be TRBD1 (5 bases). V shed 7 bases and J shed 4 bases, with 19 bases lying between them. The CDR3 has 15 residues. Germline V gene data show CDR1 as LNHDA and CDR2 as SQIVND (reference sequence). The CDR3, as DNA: TGTGCCAGTACGCCGACCCAGACAGCAGGAGAGACCCAGTACTTC. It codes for CASTPTQTAGETQYF.

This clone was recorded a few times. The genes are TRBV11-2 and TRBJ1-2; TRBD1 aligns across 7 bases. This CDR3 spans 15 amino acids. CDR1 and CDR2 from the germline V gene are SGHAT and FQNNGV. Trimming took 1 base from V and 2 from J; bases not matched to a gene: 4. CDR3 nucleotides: TGTGCCAGCAGCTTAGCTTTGGGACAGAACTATGGCTACACCTTC. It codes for CASSLALGQNYGYTF.

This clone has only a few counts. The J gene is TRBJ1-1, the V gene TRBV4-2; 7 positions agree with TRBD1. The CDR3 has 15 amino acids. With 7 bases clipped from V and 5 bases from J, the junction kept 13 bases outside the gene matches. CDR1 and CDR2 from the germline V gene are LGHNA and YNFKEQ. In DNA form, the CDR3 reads TGTGCCAGCACCTCTCAAGAGGGGGCCTGGACTGAAGCTTTCTTT. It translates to CASTSQEGAWTEAFF.

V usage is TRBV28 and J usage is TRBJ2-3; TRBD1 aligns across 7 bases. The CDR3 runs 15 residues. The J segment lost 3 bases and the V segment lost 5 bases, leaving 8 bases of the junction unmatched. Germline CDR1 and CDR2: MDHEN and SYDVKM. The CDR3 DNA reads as TGTGCCAGCAGTCCAGGGACAGCATTTACAGATACGCAGTATTTT. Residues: CASSPGTAFTDTQYF.

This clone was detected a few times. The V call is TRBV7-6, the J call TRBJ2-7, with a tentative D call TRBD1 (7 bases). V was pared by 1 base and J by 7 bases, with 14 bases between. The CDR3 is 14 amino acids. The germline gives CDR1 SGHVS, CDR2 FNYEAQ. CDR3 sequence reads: CASSLGRAGGEQYF. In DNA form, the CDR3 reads TGTGCCAGCAGCTTAGGGCGGGCAGGGGGGGAGCAGTACTTC.

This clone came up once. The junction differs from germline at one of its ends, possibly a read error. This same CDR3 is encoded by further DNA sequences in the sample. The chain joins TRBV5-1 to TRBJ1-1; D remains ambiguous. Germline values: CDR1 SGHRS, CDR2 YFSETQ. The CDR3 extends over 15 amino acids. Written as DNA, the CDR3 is TGCGCCAGCAGCTTGTGGCGAGGGATCAACACTGAGGCTTTCTTT. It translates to CASSLWRGINTEAFF.

The CDR3 bases are TGTGCCAGCAGCGTACAGGGGACGAACACCGGGGAGCTGTTTTTT. Its translation is CASSVQGTNTGELFF. The V call is TRBV7-3, the J call TRBJ2-2; TRBD1 matches 7 bases. Trimming removed 5 bases from V and 0 bases from J; junction bases left unmatched: 3. The CDR3 is made up of 15 amino acids. Germline loops: CDR1 SGHTA, CDR2 FQGTGA.

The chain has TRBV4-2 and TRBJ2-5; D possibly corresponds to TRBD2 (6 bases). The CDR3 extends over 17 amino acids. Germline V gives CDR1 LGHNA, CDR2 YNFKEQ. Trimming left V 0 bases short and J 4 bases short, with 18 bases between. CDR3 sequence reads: CASSQDLRAGIRETQYF. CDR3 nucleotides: TGTGCCAGCAGCCAAGATCTCCGAGCGGGCATCCGAGAGACCCAGTACTTC.

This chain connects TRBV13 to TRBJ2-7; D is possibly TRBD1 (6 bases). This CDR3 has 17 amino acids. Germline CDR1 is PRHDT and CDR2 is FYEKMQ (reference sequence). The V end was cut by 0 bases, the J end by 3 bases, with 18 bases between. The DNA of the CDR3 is TGTGCCAGCAGCTTAGGCGCGGCGGAGGACAGCTACTACGAGCAGTACTTC. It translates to CASSLGAAEDSYYEQYF.